Listed below are T cell receptor beta chains from one sample, sequenced in a study of blood T cell repertoires in COVID-19. The table came from immunoSEQ multiplex PCR; TCRdb's copy has only in-frame clones and leaves some out. The table shows around 130,000 clones, with around 90% occurring only once. The sequencing input was peripheral blood. The receptors come from a man in his sixties with active or convalescent COVID-19. Each CDR3 is given with its conserved first and last residue. Each record gives: V gene, J gene, clone size, CDR3 protein. Only part of the rows carry a size: once, few, many, or a class if the clone is expanded.

TRBV3-1/TRBV3-2,TRBJ1-4,NA,CASSHPSKGCNEKLFF
TRBV9,TRBJ2-5,NA,CASSVGADIDQETQYF
TRBV5-1,TRBJ2-7,NA,CASSLPRDFSSYEQYF
TRBV7-6,TRBJ2-3,few,CASSPRTSGTDTQYF
TRBV3-1/TRBV3-2,TRBJ2-7,NA,CASSLGLGSYEQYF
TRBV30,TRBJ1-1,NA,CAWSVGRAAAEAFF
TRBV6-7,TRBJ2-7,NA,CASSHIAGDEQYF
TRBV29-1,TRBJ1-5,NA,CSVAAGTANQPQHF
TRBV7-9,TRBJ2-5,NA,CASSRQGGFKETQYF
TRBV27,TRBJ1-2,NA,CASSLGQGNYGYTF